These 9 T cell receptor beta chains were sequenced from one sample in a study of glioma-infiltrating T cells. TCR alpha and beta CDR3 regions were amplified from RNA using iRepertoire nested multiplex PCR. In TCRdb, the multiplex PCR reads were re-called with MiXCR into one record per CDR3 protein. Among under 150,000 distinct CDR3 sequences, around 25% were seen once, and the ten largest hold roughly 29%. The sample comprised glioma tissue, nonneoplastic brain tissue, or PBMCs (not recorded which). These receptors were obtained from a human donor with low-grade glioma or glioblastoma, undergoing nonglioma brain surgery, or in good health (not recorded which).

This clonotype was detected only a few times. The chain combines TRBV6-4 with TRBJ1-5, with D possibly matching TRBD1 (5 bases). The CDR3 loop spans 13 amino acids. Germline lookup yields CDR1 MRHNA and CDR2 SNTAGT. V shed 3 bases and J shed 6 bases, with 9 bases lying between them. Here the CDR3 DNA reads TGTGCCAGCAGTGAAGAGGGGACTCAGCCCCAGCATTTT. Residues: CASSEEGTQPQHF.

The sample holds one count of this clonotype. This chain links TRBV7-2 with TRBJ1-1, with D hard to call. V was cut by 0 bases and J by 9 bases, with 17 bases left in between. CDR1 is SGHTA and CDR2 is FQGNSA in the germline V gene. This CDR3 region has 15 residues. The CDR3 sequence is CASSLARALTTKAFF. The CDR3 DNA reads as TGTGCCAGCAGCTTAGCCCGGGCCCTTACAACTAAAGCTTTCTTT.

DNA for the CDR3: TGTGCCAGCAGACCGGGACACCTTCCTAACTATGGCTACACCTTC. Its translation: CASRPGHLPNYGYTF. The chain carries TRBV3-1 and TRBJ1-2; maybe TRBD1 (6 bases). The CDR3 covers 15 residues. The V gene lost 6 bases and the J gene lost 0 bases, with 14 bases spanning the gap. Looked up from germline, CDR1 is LGHDT and CDR2 is YNNKEL (reference sequence).

The rearrangement uses TRBV2 and TRBJ2-2, with 12 positions matching TRBD1. The CDR3 is 17 residues long. V lost 3 bases to trimming and J lost 4 bases; unmatched junction nucleotides: 6. Germline-derived CDR1 and CDR2 are SNHLY and FYNNEI. CDR3 coding DNA: TGTGCCAGCAGTGAGGGGGACAGGGGGCCGTTCACCGGGGAGCTGTTTTTT. Translating gives CASSEGDRGPFTGELFF.

In this sample, this clonotype turned up a few times. The V call is TRBV20-1, the J call TRBJ1-2, with 8 nucleotides matching TRBD1. CDR3 length: 14 residues. The germline CDR1 and CDR2 sequences are DFQATT and SNEGSKA (reference sequence). The V and J ends lost 6 bases and 5 bases, in that order; junction bases with no gene match: 11. The CDR3, as DNA: TGCAGTGCGCGGACAGGGCTCGGGGGATATGGCTACACCTTC. It codes for CSARTGLGGYGYTF.

The chain combines TRBV4-2 with TRBJ2-1; D possibly corresponds to TRBD1 (7 bases). The length of the CDR3 is 16 residues. Looked up from germline, CDR1 is LGHNA and CDR2 is YNFKEQ. V shed 2 bases and J shed 5 bases, with 16 bases lying between them. In nucleotides, the CDR3 is TGTGCCAGCAGCCAAACCAGACAGGGAGGCAACAATGAGCAGTTCTTC. Its translation: CASSQTRQGGNNEQFF.

In this sample, this clonotype turned up a few times. At one end the junction does not follow the germline gene, possibly because of a read error. The CDR3 sequence is CASSPQTGPQETQYF. For the CDR3, the DNA is TGTGCTAGCAGCCCACAAACAGGGCCCCAAGAGACCCAGTACTTC. V gene TRBV7-6 combines with J gene TRBJ2-5; a possible D gene is TRBD1 (6 bases). There are 15 residues in the CDR3. Looked up from germline, CDR1 is SGHVS and CDR2 is FNYEAQ.

This clonotype is a singleton in its sample. Given a much more abundant clone one base away, this may be a read error. The chain employs TRBV4-2 and TRBJ2-1, with D perhaps TRBD1 (7 bases). The CDR3 consists of 14 residues. Germline loops: CDR1 LGHNA, CDR2 YNFKEQ. CDR3 DNA sequence: TGTACCAGCAGCCAGGGGGGCGCCTACAATGAGCAGTTCTTC. Encoded protein: CTSSQGGAYNEQFF.

This clonotype was recorded at least ten times. The rearrangement uses TRBV12-3 or TRBV12-4 and TRBJ1-1, with a possible D match to TRBD1 (6 bases). The CDR3 contains 13 residues. Trimming took 7 bases from V and 4 from J, leaving 13 bases between them. CDR3 sequence reads: CASIKQGITEAFF. CDR3 nucleotide sequence: TGTGCCAGCATCAAACAGGGTATCACTGAAGCTTTCTTT.